One sample yielded the 12 T cell receptor beta chains listed below, sequenced in a study of spatial heterogeneity in lung cancer. No antigen has been identified for these receptors. As to time point: sample taken at primary tumor resection. From the 5' RACE reads, TCRdb called clonotypes with MiXCR, one entry per CDR3 protein. The sample records several hundred distinct CDR3 sequences, approximately 39% being singletons. Study results and caveats: Within tumors, counts of expanded alpha and beta TCRs tracked tumor mutation counts.

This specimen consisted of lung tumor tissue, obtained at surgery. All receptors derive from a female donor with early-stage non-small cell lung cancer.

This clonotype has more than one count but fewer than ten. The chain combines TRBV19 with TRBJ2-6; TRBD1 is a possible D gene (6 bases). Trimming removed 3 bases from V and 1 base from J, with 10 bases in between. From germline, CDR1 is LNHDA and CDR2 SQIVND (reference sequence). There are 16 residues in the CDR3. The CDR3 bases are TGTGCCAGTAGTATGGGACAAGCATCTGGGGCCAACGTCCTGACTTTC. It specifies CASSMGQASGANVLTF.

This rearrangement joins TRBV3-1 to TRBJ2-7; D is unclear. The ends were cut back, 0 bases at V and 6 bases at J, with 15 bases in the middle. Germline values: CDR1 LGHDT, CDR2 YNNKEL (reference sequence). The CDR3 sequence is 15 residues long. The CDR3 DNA reads TGTGCCAGCAGCCAAGAAAGTTGGCGGCCGGGCGAGCAGTACTTC. This codes for CASSQESWRPGEQYF.

By share, this clonotype counts as medium-sized. The CDR3 sequence is CSASGGARETQYF. The DNA for the CDR3 is TGCAGTGCTAGCGGGGGGGCCCGAGAGACCCAGTACTTC. The chain carries TRBV20-1 and TRBJ2-5; 8 bases are a match to TRBD2. This CDR3 region has 13 residues. The germline gives CDR1 DFQATT, CDR2 SNEGSKA (reference sequence). The junction had 4 bases not matched to a gene; V was cut back by 3 bases and J by 4 bases.

The CDR3 region is CASSSLTGGRGSYNEQFF. CDR3 bases: TGTGCCAGCAGCTCGTTGACAGGGGGCAGGGGCTCCTACAATGAGCAGTTCTTC. This chain connects TRBV7-9 to TRBJ2-1; TRBD1 agrees at 10 bases. CDR3 length: 18 residues. The V gene end was trimmed by 4 bases and the J gene end by 0 bases; junction bases not matched to a gene: 9. Germline-derived CDR1 and CDR2 are SEHNR and FQNEAQ (reference sequence).

By frequency in the sample, this clonotype is medium-sized. The chain joins TRBV7-3 to TRBJ2-3; a weak D match, TRBD2 (7 bases). Germline V gene lookup returns CDR1 SGHTA and CDR2 FQGTGA. CDR3 length: 14 residues. Trimming cost V 2 bases and J 4 bases, with 10 bases left between them. CDR3: CASSLGGASDTQYF. DNA for the CDR3: TGTGCCAGCAGCTTAGGGGGGGCGTCAGATACGCAGTATTTT.

By frequency in the sample, this clonotype is large. This chain links TRBV5-4 with TRBJ2-1; weak D call: TRBD1 (6 bases). Trimming took off 0 bases at V and 4 bases at J, with 8 bases between the two ends. Germline V gene lookup returns CDR1 SGHNT and CDR2 YYREEE (reference sequence). The CDR3 is 14 amino acids. The CDR3 nucleotides read TGTGCCAGCAGCTTGGACCAGGGGTACAATGAGCAGTTCTTC. Residues: CASSLDQGYNEQFF.

The V call is TRBV28, the J call TRBJ2-1; D remains unclear. The germline V gene encodes CDR1 MDHEN and CDR2 SYDVKM. Trimming left V 3 bases short and J 9 bases short, with 12 bases between. CDR3 size: 13 residues. The CDR3 is CASSLRHPPEQFF. DNA of the CDR3: TGTGCCAGCAGTTTGCGGCACCCCCCTGAGCAGTTCTTC. Full variable domain (remainder filled in from reference TRBV28 and TRBJ2-1): DVKVTQSSRYLVKRTGEKVFLECVQDMDHENMFWYRQDPGLGLRLIYFSYDVKMKEKGDIPEGYSVSREKKERFSLILESASTNQTSMYLCASSLRHPPEQFFGPGTRLTVL.

In its sample, this clonotype was seen a few times. The V gene is TRBV24-1, the J gene TRBJ1-5; D is unclear. V lost 7 bases to trimming and J lost 2 bases, with 8 bases between them. The CDR3 runs to 13 residues. Germline values: CDR1 KGHDR, CDR2 SFDVKD. The CDR3 nucleotides are TGTGCCACCAGCGGGGTCGGCAATCAGCCCCAGCATTTT. This translates into CATSGVGNQPQHF.

This rearrangement joins TRBV7-2 to TRBJ2-3; no clear D gene. V lost 4 bases, J lost 7 bases, and 12 bases lay in between. This CDR3 region has 13 residues. CDR1 and CDR2 (germline): SGHTA, FQGNSA. The CDR3 region has the DNA TGTGCCAGCAGCTCCGCACAAGGGAATACGCAGTATTTT. This codes for CASSSAQGNTQYF. The complete variable domain, with remaining parts taken from reference TRBV7-2 and TRBJ2-3, reads GAGVSQSPSNKVTEKGKDVELRCDPISGHTALYWYRQSLGQGLEFLIYFQGNSAPDKSGLPSDRFSAERTGGSVSTLTIQRTQQEDSAVYLCASSSAQGNTQYFGPGTRLTVL.

The chain employs TRBV6-5 and TRBJ2-1; no clear D gene. The CDR3 spans 13 residues. V lost 6 bases and J lost 1, with 7 bases in between. Per the germline V gene, CDR1 is MNHEY and CDR2 is SVGAGI. The CDR3 spells CASRPPSYNEQFF. In nucleotides, the CDR3 is TGTGCCAGCAGACCCCCTTCCTACAATGAGCAGTTCTTC.

In its sample, this clonotype ranks as large. The chain employs TRBV6-2 or TRBV6-3 and TRBJ2-2; no definite D call. V lost 5 bases, J lost 6 bases, and 10 bases lay in between. Germline V lookup: CDR1 MNHEY, CDR2 SVGEGT. This CDR3 has 13 amino acids. This CDR3 is CASSPGWAGELFF. CDR3 nucleotide sequence: TGTGCCAGCAGTCCCGGGTGGGCCGGGGAGCTGTTTTTT.

The rearrangement links TRBV20-1 to TRBJ2-7; 14 nucleotides line up with TRBD2. Trimming cost V 1 base and J 2 bases; bases outside gene matches: 4. The germline V gene encodes CDR1 DFQATT and CDR2 SNEGSKA (reference sequence). The length of the CDR3 is 16 residues. CDR3 in DNA: TGCAGTGCTAGAGTTGCGACTAGCGGGAGGGCCTACGAGCAGTACTTC. This sequence encodes CSARVATSGRAYEQYF.